This T cell receptor beta chain was sequenced in a study of blood T cells in healthy people across ages. Study findings and constraints: A roughly linear fall in TCR beta diversity per million T cells was seen with increasing age. Relative to aged donors, long-lived donors carried more naive CD4+ cells and displayed higher diversity.

For the second PCR, which ran for roughly 7 to 11 cycles, a sample-barcoded 5' primer and a J-beta primer mix were used. TCRdb recomputed calls from the 5' RACE reads with MiXCR, one row per CDR3 protein. The repertoire holds about 680,000 distinct CDR3 sequences, with around 49% as singletons. A note on this clonotype: No antigen is known for it.

Healthy Caucasians from Russia aged about 6 to 95 served as donors. The TCR originated in an older woman in good health. Material: blood.

This chain's CDR3 is CASSQTSPGQEETQYF. The CDR3 nucleotides read TGTGCCAGCAGCCAGACCTCCCCGGGACAAGAAGAGACCCAGTACTTC. The chain combines TRBV4-2 with TRBJ2-5, with a weak D call TRBD1 (6 bases). Per germline, CDR1 LGHNA and CDR2 YNFKEQ. CDR3 size: 16 residues. The V gene lost 3 bases and the J gene lost 3 bases, with 17 bases spanning the gap.